Each of the 20 T cell receptor beta chains below was sequenced from the same sample in a study of blood T cell repertoires in COVID-19. Some clones are missing from TCRdb's copy, which holds only in-frame ones; the method was immunoSEQ multiplex PCR. The sample includes over 200,000 clones, approximately 89% of them seen just once. What was sequenced was PBMCs or T cells enriched from blood (not recorded which). Receptor source: a woman aged 25 to 45 with acute COVID-19.

DNA for the CDR3: TGTGCCAGCAACCGACAGGGGATGAAAGGTAATGAGCAGTTCTTC. Amino acid sequence: CASNRQGMKGNEQFF. This chain links TRBV6-5 with TRBJ2-1; 8 nucleotides align to TRBD1. Looked up from germline, CDR1 is MNHEY and CDR2 is SVGAGI. V dropped 7 bases and J dropped 7; count of bases not matched to a gene: 12. The CDR3 spans 15 residues.

J is TRBJ1-5 and V is TRBV4-2; TRBD1 aligns across 8 bases. Trimming took 1 base from V and 2 from J; bases not matched to a gene: 7. The CDR3 spans 17 residues. The V gene's germline CDR1 is LGHNA and CDR2 YNFKEQ. CDR3 bases: TGTGCCAGCAGCCAAGGCACAGGGGGTCTCCGCAATCAGCCCCAGCATTTT. Protein: CASSQGTGGLRNQPQHF.

This sequence joins TRBV28 and TRBJ1-5; TRBD1 is a possible D gene (5 bases). The CDR3 has 12 amino acids. Germline CDR1 and CDR2: MDHEN and SYDVKM. V dropped 6 bases and J dropped 9 bases, with 12 bases sitting between them. The CDR3 sequence is CASSGGGRPQHF. CDR3 in DNA: TGTGCCAGCAGCGGGGGGGGTCGGCCCCAGCATTTT.

The chain employs TRBV7-2 and TRBJ1-5; perhaps TRBD1 as D (5 bases). The ends were cut back, 4 bases at V and 6 bases at J, with 13 bases in the middle. The germline gives CDR1 SGHTA, CDR2 FQGNSA. CDR3 length: 14 amino acids. The CDR3, as DNA: TGTGCCAGCAGCTACCCCCAGGGCGGTCAGCCCCAGCATTTT. Translation gives CASSYPQGGQPQHF.

The V and J genes are TRBV5-1 and TRBJ1-3, with TRBD1 identical over 9 bases. After removal of 5 bases from V and 7 bases from J, the junction contained 10 bases not matched to a gene. This CDR3 has 15 amino acids. Germline assignment: CDR1 SGHRS and CDR2 YFSETQ. The CDR3 nucleotides read TGCGCCAGCAGTTCGGGACAGGGAGCTTTTAACACCATATATTTT. Protein: CASSSGQGAFNTIYF.

The J gene is TRBJ1-1, the V gene TRBV11-2; D is unclear. Trimming removed 4 bases at V and 6 bases at J, with 18 bases between. The length of the CDR3 is 15 residues. CDR1 and CDR2 from the germline V gene are SGHAT and FQNNGV. CDR3 sequence reads: CASSSDPRALPEAFF. Here the CDR3 DNA reads TGTGCCAGCAGCTCGGATCCGAGGGCGCTCCCTGAAGCTTTCTTT.

The chain links TRBV7-2 to TRBJ1-1; no reliable D call. The germline V gene encodes CDR1 SGHTA and CDR2 FQGNSA. V shed 1 base and J shed 6 bases, with 9 bases lying between them. The CDR3 runs to 13 residues. In DNA form, the CDR3 reads TGTGCCAGCAGCTTAGTTGGTTCGGCTGAAGCTTTCTTT. Its protein is CASSLVGSAEAFF.

The genes are TRBV3-1 (or the pseudogene TRBV3-2) and TRBJ1-5; D not certain. The length of the CDR3 is 15 residues. The germline V gene encodes CDR1 LGHDT and CDR2 YNNKEL (reference sequence). Trimming removed 2 bases from V and 3 bases from J, with 11 bases in between. The CDR3 spells CASSQRQGANQPQHF. For the CDR3, the DNA is TGTGCCAGCAGCCAAAGACAAGGCGCCAATCAGCCCCAGCATTTT.

The V gene is TRBV9, the J gene TRBJ2-3; 15 bases align to TRBD2. The CDR3 is 24 residues long. V was pared by 0 bases and J by 0 bases, with 20 bases of the junction left unmatched. Germline CDR1 is SGDLS and CDR2 is YYNGEE. In DNA form, the CDR3 reads TGTGCCAGCAGCGTAGACAACCCAAGACCGGGACTAGCGGGGGGATATTTTAGCACAGATACGCAGTATTTT. It is translated as CASSVDNPRPGLAGGYFSTDTQYF.

The rearrangement links TRBV1 to TRBJ1-3. TRBV1 is recorded as a pseudogene. The CDR3 runs to 17 residues. CDR3 sequence: CTSSLPSEEDSGNTIYF. CDR3 bases: TGCACCAGCAGCCTTCCCTCCGAGGAGGACTCTGGAAACACCATATATTTT.

This clone was recorded only once. The gene calls are TRBV5-1 and TRBJ1-5; 9 nucleotides agree with TRBD1. V trimming: 5 bases; J trimming: 4 bases; junction bases outside the gene matches: 7. The germline gives CDR1 SGHRS, CDR2 YFSETQ. The CDR3 contains 15 residues. CDR3 nucleotides: TGCGCCAGCAGTTCCGGGACAGGGCCGAATCAGCCCCAGCATTTT. This gives the protein CASSSGTGPNQPQHF.

The V gene is TRBV19, the J gene TRBJ2-1, with 8 bases lining up with TRBD2. Trimming cost V 1 base and J 7 bases; bases outside gene matches: 9. The CDR3 runs 16 residues. Germline V lookup: CDR1 LNHDA, CDR2 SQIVND (reference sequence). This CDR3 is CASSIVSGGAQNEQFF. The CDR3 DNA reads TGTGCCAGTAGTATAGTGTCGGGGGGGGCGCAAAATGAGCAGTTCTTC. Combining the CDR3 with reference TRBV19 and TRBJ2-1 gives the whole variable domain DGGITQSPKYLFRKEGQNVTLSCEQNLNHDAMYWYRQDPGQGLRLIYYSQIVNDFQKGDIAEGYSVSREKKESFPLTVTSAQKNPTAFYLCASSIVSGGAQNEQFFGPGTRLTVL.

About this clone itself: A read error may explain this, as a much larger clone is one base away. V and J are TRBV9 and TRBJ1-1; 8 bases match TRBD1. CDR1 SGDLS and CDR2 YYNGEE come from the germline V gene. The length of the CDR3 is 14 residues. Trimming cost V 4 bases and J 1 base; bases outside gene matches: 3. The DNA of the CDR3 is TGTGCCAGCAGCTTAACAGGGGGGAACACTGAAGCTTTCTTT. Encoded protein: CASSLTGGNTEAFF. The variable domain in full, completed from reference TRBV9 and TRBJ1-1, reads DSGVTQTPKHLITATGQRVTLRCSPRSGDLSVYWYQQSLDQGLQFLIQYYNGEERAKGNILERFSAQQFPDLHSELNLSSLELGDSALYFCASSLTGGNTEAFFGQGTRLTVV.

The J gene is TRBJ1-6, the V gene TRBV5-5, with no clear D. CDR3 size: 15 residues. The V gene's germline CDR1 is SGHKS and CDR2 YYEKEE (reference sequence). V was shortened by 0 bases and J by 9 bases, with 13 bases between the two germline ends. The CDR3 reads CASSLGPPESSPLHF. The CDR3 region has the DNA TGTGCCAGCAGCTTGGGCCCTCCGGAGAGTTCACCCCTCCACTTT. The whole variable domain, filled in from reference TRBV5-5 and TRBJ1-6, reads DAGVTQSPTHLIKTRGQQVTLRCSPISGHKSVSWYQQVLGQGPQFIFQYYEKEERGRGNFPDRFSARQFPNYSSELNVNALLLGDSALYLCASSLGPPESSPLHFGNGTRLTVT.

The J gene is TRBJ1-5, the V gene TRBV28, with D unresolved. The length of the CDR3 is 18 residues. V lost 5 bases to trimming and J lost 0 bases, with 20 bases between them. Germline V lookup: CDR1 MDHEN, CDR2 SYDVKM. The CDR3 loop is CASSTFPTGVVSNQPQHF. CDR3 DNA sequence: TGTGCCAGCAGTACGTTCCCTACGGGTGTAGTTAGCAATCAGCCCCAGCATTTT.

The J gene is TRBJ1-2, the V gene TRBV30; the D is unclear. This CDR3 region has 12 residues. Germline V lookup: CDR1 GTSNPN, CDR2 SVGIG (reference sequence). The V end lost 6 bases, the J end lost 4 bases, and 12 bases lay between the germline ends. As DNA, the CDR3 is TGTGCCTGTGGTACGGGTAGCTATGGCTACACCTTC. The encoded protein is CACGTGSYGYTF.

This clone was found once. V gene TRBV19 combines with J gene TRBJ2-1; 9 nucleotides match TRBD2. The CDR3 totals 15 residues. Trimming removed 7 bases from V and 7 bases from J; junction bases left unmatched: 11. Germline loops: CDR1 LNHDA, CDR2 SQIVND (reference sequence). The CDR3 DNA reads as TGTGCCAGTACTTCCATGCGGGGGGGCCGGAATGAGCAGTTCTTC. Translating it yields CASTSMRGGRNEQFF.

This chain connects TRBV4-1 to TRBJ2-2; possible D gene TRBD2, 5 bases. Germline values: CDR1 MGHRA, CDR2 YSYEKL. The V and J ends lost 1 base and 7 bases respectively, with 16 bases between them. This CDR3 has 16 residues. In nucleotides, the CDR3 is TGCGCCAGCAGCCAAGGGTATACGGGGTCGGGCGGGGAGCTGTTTTTT. Residues: CASSQGYTGSGGELFF.

The rearrangement joins TRBV10-1 to TRBJ2-7; 8 bases agree with TRBD1. The CDR3 sequence is 15 residues long. The germline CDR1 and CDR2 sequences are WNHNN and SYGVQD (reference sequence). The V segment lost 6 bases and the J segment 1 base; nucleotides outside the gene matches: 8. CDR3 bases: TGCGCCAGCAGCCATGGGACAGGCAATTCCTACGAGCAGTACTTC. Its protein is CASSHGTGNSYEQYF.

This chain connects TRBV5-1 to TRBJ2-7, with TRBD1 matching over 8 bases. The junction had 13 bases not matched to a gene; V was cut back by 3 bases and J by 5 bases. This CDR3 is 16 amino acids long. Germline values: CDR1 SGHRS, CDR2 YFSETQ. The CDR3 here is CASSSSTRQGSHEQYF. CDR3 DNA: TGCGCCAGCAGCTCCTCCACTCGACAGGGGTCCCACGAGCAGTACTTC.